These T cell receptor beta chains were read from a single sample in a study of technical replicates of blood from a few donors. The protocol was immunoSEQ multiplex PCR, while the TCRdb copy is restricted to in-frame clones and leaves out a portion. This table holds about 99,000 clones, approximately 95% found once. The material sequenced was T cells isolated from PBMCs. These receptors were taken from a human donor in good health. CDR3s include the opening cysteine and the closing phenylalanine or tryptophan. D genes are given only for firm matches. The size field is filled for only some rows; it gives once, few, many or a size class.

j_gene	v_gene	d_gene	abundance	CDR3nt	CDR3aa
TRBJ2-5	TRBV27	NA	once	TGTGCCAGCAGTCCCGGCCCGGGGCAAGAGACCCAGTACTTC	CASSPGPGQETQYF
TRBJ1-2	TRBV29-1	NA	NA	TGCAGCGCCGACAGAGGCTATGGCTACACCTTC	CSADRGYGYTF
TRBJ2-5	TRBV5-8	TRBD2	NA	TGTGCCAGCAGCTTGGGTCTGGCTAGCGGGGGGGCAGAAGAGACCCAGTACTTC	CASSLGLASGGAEETQYF
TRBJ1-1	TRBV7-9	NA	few	TGTGCCAGCAGCTTAGGAGAAATGAACACTGAAGCTTTCTTT	CASSLGEMNTEAFF
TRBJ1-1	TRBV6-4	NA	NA	TGTGCCAGCAGTAAAACTGCGGGGCGCTTGGACACTGAAGCTTTCTTT	CASSKTAGRLDTEAFF
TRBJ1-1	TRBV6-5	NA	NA	TGTGCCAGCAGTTACACAGCCTCCACTGAAGCTTTCTTT	CASSYTASTEAFF
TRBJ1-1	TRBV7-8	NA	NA	TGTGCCAGCTATCAGACAGGTTACATGAACACTGAAGCTTTCTTT	CASYQTGYMNTEAFF
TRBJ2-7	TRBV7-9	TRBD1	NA	TGTGCCAGCAGCAGACAGGGGACCTCCTACGAGCAGTACTTC	CASSRQGTSYEQYF
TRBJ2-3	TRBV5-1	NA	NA	TGCGCCAGCTCCACTATAGGCGAAGATACGCAGTATTTT	CASSTIGEDTQYF
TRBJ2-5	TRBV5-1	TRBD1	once	TGCGCCAGCAGCCCCTCCCAGGGGGCCCAAGAGACCCAGTACTTC	CASSPSQGAQETQYF
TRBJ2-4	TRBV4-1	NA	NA	TGCGCCAGCAGCCAAGTGGGGGGTGGACAGGTAGCCAAAAACATTCAGTACTTC	CASSQVGGGQVAKNIQYF
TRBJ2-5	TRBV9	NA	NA	TGTGCCAGCAGCGTAGCTTCCGGACTACGAAATCGGGAGACCCAGTACTTC	CASSVASGLRNRETQYF
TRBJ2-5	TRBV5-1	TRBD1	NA	TGCGCCAGCAGCGCGGACAGGGGTCAACAAGAGACCCAGTACTTC	CASSADRGQQETQYF
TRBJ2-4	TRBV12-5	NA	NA	TGTGCTAGTGGTTTTAAGAATGGGGGACATGCCAAAAACATTCAGTACTTC	CASGFKNGGHAKNIQYF
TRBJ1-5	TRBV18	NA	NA	TGTGCCAGCTCACCCATGCGGGGAGGCAATCAGCCCCAGCATTTT	CASSPMRGGNQPQHF
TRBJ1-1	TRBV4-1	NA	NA	TGCGCCAGCAGCCAAGATAGAGGGGGCACTGAAGCTTTCTTT	CASSQDRGGTEAFF
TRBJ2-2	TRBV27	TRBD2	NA	TGTGCCAGCAGTTGGACTAGCGGGAGACGGGACACCGGGGAGCTGTTTTTT	CASSWTSGRRDTGELFF
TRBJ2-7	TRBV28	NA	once	TGTGCCAGCCACACGGGGTTGGGCGACGAGCAGTACTTC	CASHTGLGDEQYF
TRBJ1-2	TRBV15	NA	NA	TGTGCCACCAGCAGAGATCATAGTGGCTACACCTTC	CATSRDHSGYTF
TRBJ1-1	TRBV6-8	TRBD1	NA	TGTGCCAGCATCGGAGCAGGGGGGAACACTGAAGCTTTCTTT	CASIGAGGNTEAFF
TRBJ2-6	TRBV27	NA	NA	TGTGCCAGCAGTTTATCAAGCAGGGCTCCCTCTGGGGCCAACGTCCTGACTTTC	CASSLSSRAPSGANVLTF
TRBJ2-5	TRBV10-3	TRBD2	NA	TGTGCCATCAGTGGGGGTAGCGGGATACAAGAGACCCAGTACTTC	CAISGGSGIQETQYF
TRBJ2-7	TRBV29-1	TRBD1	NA	TGCAGCGCTTCGCGGACAGGGTCCCACGAGCAGTACTTC	CSASRTGSHEQYF
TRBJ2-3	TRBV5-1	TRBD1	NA	TGCGCCAGCAGCGAGCTCGGGACAGGCACAGATACGCAGTATTTT	CASSELGTGTDTQYF
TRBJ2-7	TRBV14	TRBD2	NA	TGTGCCAGCAGCCAGGGACTAGCGGCCGAGCAGTACTTC	CASSQGLAAEQYF
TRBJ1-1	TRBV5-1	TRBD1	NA	TGCGCCAGCAGCCTTGAGGGACAGTTTTTTGATGAAGCTTTCTTT	CASSLEGQFFDEAFF
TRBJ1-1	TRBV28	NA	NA	TGTGCCAGCACCCCAGGGTACAGGACGGGTGGCACTGAAGCTTTCTTT	CASTPGYRTGGTEAFF
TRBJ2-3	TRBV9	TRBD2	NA	TGTGCCAGCAACCTAGCGGGCCTAACAGATACGCAGTATTTT	CASNLAGLTDTQYF
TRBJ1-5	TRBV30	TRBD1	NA	TGTGCCTGGAGGGCACCTCCGGGACAGGGTGCTGTTAGCAATCAGCCCCAGCATTTT	CAWRAPPGQGAVSNQPQHF
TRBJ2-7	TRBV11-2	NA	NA	TGTGCCAGCAGCTTAAATACCCTAGAGCCAGGGCTCTACGAGCAGTACTTC	CASSLNTLEPGLYEQYF
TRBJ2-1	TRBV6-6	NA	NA	TGTGCCACCGGGACCGCGGGGATGGCTTACAATGAGCAGTTCTTC	CATGTAGMAYNEQFF
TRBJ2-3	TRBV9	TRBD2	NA	TGTGCCAGCAGCGGATATAGCGGGAGTTCCGGAGATACGCAGTATTTT	CASSGYSGSSGDTQYF
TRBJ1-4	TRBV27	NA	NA	TGTGCCAGCAGTTTTGGGCAAAAAACTGTTTTT	CASSFGQKTVF
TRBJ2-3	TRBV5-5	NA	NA	TGTGCCAGCACCTTCCCGGGGTCGGGGGATACGCAGTATTTT	CASTFPGSGDTQYF
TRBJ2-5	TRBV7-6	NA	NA	TGTGCCAGCAGCTCCCGACAGCTCCCCCAAGAGACCCAGTACTTC	CASSSRQLPQETQYF
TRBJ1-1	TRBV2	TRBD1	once	TGTGCCAGCAGTCAGGACAGGGTCACTGAAGCTTTCTTT	CASSQDRVTEAFF
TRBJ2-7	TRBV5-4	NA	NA	TGTGCCAGCAGCTTTGGACCTAGTTTGGAAATAAAAGGGGACTTC	CASSFGPSLEIKGDF
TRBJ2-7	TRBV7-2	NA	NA	TGTGCCAGCATTCTACCCTGGGAGAAGGAGCAGTACTTC	CASILPWEKEQYF
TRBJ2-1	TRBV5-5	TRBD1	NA	TGTGCCAGCAGCTTATCGGGACAGGGATACAATGAGCAGTTCTTC	CASSLSGQGYNEQFF
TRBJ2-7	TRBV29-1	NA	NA	TGCAGCGTTGAAGATGGGAGGACAGGAGCGTTTTTC	CSVEDGRTGAFF
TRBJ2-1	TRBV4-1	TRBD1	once	TGCGCCAGCAGCCAGAGGGCAGACAGGGCCTACAATGAGCAGTTCTTC	CASSQRADRAYNEQFF
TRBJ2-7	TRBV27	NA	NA	TGTGCCAGCAGTTTACTTGGCAATTCCTACGAGCAGTACTTC	CASSLLGNSYEQYF
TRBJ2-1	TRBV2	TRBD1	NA	TGTGCCAGCAGTGTGGACAGGGGGCCCGATGAGCAGTTCTTC	CASSVDRGPDEQFF
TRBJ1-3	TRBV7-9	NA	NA	TGTGCCAGCAGCTTAACAGGCTATCCGGGAGCCATATATTTT	CASSLTGYPGAIYF
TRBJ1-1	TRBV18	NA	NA	TGTGCCAGCTCACAACCGGGGCAGGGAACTGAAGCTTTCTTT	CASSQPGQGTEAFF
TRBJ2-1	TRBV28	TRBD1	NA	TGTGCCAGCAGCTCCTTCGGACAGGGGGTCTACAATGAGCAGTTCTTC	CASSSFGQGVYNEQFF
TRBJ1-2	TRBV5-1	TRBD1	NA	TGCGCCAGCAGAGGGACAGGGAGCTATGGCTACACCTTC	CASRGTGSYGYTF
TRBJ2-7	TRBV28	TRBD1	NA	TGTGCCAGCAGTCCCCGACAGGGCACCTACGAGCAGTACTTC	CASSPRQGTYEQYF